This entry describes one T cell receptor beta chain. What it recognizes is unknown. Documented time point: pre-sensitization, week 0. Noted treatment: therapeutic diphenylcyclopropenone sensitization with weekly scalp DPC. The authors' total RNA extraction used unfractionated whole blood. A single record per CDR3 protein comes from TCRdb applying MiXCR to the RACE reads. The data contain about 260,000 distinct CDR3 sequences, approximately 8.6% of them singletons. The sample comes from a study of human T cells and chemical hapten exposure. Study-level background: Diphenylcyclopropenone, dosed weekly to the scalp, was given to patients throughout the roughly 22-week study. Chiefly women, the patients showed alopecia areata, totalis or universalis. General observations from the study: Among TCRs, those above 1 in 1000 frequency were unaffected by DPC sensitization.

The CDR3 consists of 14 residues. The V gene lost 3 bases and the J gene lost 5 bases, with 13 bases spanning the gap. This chain links TRBV12-3 or TRBV12-4 with TRBJ1-2; D possibly corresponds to TRBD1 (5 bases). The sequence was obtained from a middle-aged woman with alopecia areata. Some clones in this sample may be carry-over from other donors' samples. The input for sequencing was whole blood, taken in connection with sensitization to the hapten diphenylcyclopropenone (DPC). The CDR3, as DNA: TGTGCCAGCAGTTTTTTCGGGGGAGAGTATGGCTACACCTTC. This translates into CASSFFGGEYGYTF.